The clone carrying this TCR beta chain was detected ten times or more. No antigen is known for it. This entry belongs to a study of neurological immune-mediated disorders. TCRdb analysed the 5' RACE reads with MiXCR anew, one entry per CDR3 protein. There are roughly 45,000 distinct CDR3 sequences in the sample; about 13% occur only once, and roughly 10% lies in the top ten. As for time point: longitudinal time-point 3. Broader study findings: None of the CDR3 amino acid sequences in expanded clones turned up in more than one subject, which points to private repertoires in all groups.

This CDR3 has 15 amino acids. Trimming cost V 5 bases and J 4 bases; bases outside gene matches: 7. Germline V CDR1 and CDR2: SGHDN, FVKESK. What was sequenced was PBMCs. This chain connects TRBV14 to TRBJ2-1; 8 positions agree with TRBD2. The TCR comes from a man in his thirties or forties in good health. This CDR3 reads CASSESGRGYNEQFF. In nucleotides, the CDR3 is TGTGCCAGCAGCGAGAGCGGGAGAGGGTACAATGAGCAGTTCTTC.